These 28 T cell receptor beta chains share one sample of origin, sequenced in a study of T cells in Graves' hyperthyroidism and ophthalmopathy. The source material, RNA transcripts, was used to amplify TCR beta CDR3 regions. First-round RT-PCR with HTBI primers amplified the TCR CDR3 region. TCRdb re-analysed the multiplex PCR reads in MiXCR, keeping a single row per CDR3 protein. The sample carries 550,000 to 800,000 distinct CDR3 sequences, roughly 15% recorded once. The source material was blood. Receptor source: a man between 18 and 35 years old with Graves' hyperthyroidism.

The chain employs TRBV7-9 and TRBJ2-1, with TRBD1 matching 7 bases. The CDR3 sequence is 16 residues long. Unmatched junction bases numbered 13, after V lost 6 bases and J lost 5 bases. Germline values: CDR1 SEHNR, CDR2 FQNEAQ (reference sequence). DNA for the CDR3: TGTGCCAGCAGAACAACCCGGGACAGCGCCCACAATGAGCAGTTCTTC. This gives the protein CASRTTRDSAHNEQFF. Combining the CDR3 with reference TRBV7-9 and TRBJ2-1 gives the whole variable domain DTGVSQNPRHKITKRGQNVTFRCDPISEHNRLYWYRQTLGQGPEFLTYFQNEAQLEKSRLLSDRFSAERPKGSFSTLEIQRTEQGDSAMYLCASRTTRDSAHNEQFFGPGTRLTVL.

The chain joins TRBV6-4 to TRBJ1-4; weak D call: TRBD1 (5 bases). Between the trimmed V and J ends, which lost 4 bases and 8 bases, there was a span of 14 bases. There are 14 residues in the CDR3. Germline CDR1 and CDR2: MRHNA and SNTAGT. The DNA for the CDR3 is TGTGCCAGCAGTGCTGACTCCTCAGGGGAAAAACTGTTTTTT. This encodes CASSADSSGEKLFF.

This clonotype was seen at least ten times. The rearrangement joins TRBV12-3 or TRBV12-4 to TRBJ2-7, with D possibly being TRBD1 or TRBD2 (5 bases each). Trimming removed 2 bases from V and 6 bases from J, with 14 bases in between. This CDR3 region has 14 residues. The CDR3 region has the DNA TGTGCCAGCAGTTTAACGGGACCTCGCGGCGAGCAGTACTTC. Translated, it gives CASSLTGPRGEQYF.

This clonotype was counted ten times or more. CDR3 bases: TGTGCCAGCCGTCCGGCGGGTCGGAATGAGCAGTTCTTC. Its protein is CASRPAGRNEQFF. The rearrangement uses TRBV2 and TRBJ2-1, with D perhaps matching TRBD2 (5 bases). Germline V CDR1 and CDR2: SNHLY, FYNNEI. Trimming pared 8 bases from V and 7 bases from J, leaving 15 bases between. This CDR3 is 13 amino acids long.

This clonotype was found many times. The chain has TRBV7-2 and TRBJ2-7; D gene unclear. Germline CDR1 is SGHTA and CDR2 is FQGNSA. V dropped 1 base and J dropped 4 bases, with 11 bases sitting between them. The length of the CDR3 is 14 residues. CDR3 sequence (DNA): TGTGCCAGCAGCTTAGAGTCGTTCCCGTACGAGCAGTACTTC. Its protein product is CASSLESFPYEQYF.

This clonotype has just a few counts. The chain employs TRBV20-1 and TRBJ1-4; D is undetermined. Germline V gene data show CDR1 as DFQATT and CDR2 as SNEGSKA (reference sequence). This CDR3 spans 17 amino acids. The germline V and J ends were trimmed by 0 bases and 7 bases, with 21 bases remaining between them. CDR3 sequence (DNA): TGCAGTGCTAGAGATCGGAGACCGGGAACCCGGGGTGAAAAACTGTTTTTT. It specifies CSARDRRPGTRGEKLFF.

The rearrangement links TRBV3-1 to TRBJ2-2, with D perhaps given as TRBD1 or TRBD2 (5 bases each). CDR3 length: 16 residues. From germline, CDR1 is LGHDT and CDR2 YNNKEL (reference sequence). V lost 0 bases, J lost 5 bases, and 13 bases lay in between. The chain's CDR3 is CASSQESQGETGELFF. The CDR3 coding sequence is TGTGCCAGCAGCCAAGAATCCCAGGGAGAGACCGGGGAGCTGTTTTTT.

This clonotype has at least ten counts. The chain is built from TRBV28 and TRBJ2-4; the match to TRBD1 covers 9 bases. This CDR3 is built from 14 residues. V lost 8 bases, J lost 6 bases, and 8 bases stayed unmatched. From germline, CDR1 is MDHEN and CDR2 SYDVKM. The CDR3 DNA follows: TGTGCCAGCGGACACAGGGGGCGCGTAAACATTCAGTACTTC. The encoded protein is CASGHRGRVNIQYF.

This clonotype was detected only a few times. DNA for the CDR3: TGCGCCAGCAGCCAAGAAGGGGGGAGGGCCGGCGAGCAGTACTTC. This translates into CASSQEGGRAGEQYF. J is TRBJ2-7 and V is TRBV4-3; D is possibly TRBD2 (7 bases). This CDR3 has 15 residues. Germline V CDR1 and CDR2: LGHNA, YSLEER. Trimming cost V 0 bases and J 6 bases, with 15 bases left between them.

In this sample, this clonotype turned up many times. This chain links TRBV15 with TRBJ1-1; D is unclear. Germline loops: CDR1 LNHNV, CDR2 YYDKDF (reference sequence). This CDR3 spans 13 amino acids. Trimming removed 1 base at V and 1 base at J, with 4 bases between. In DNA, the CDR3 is TGTGCCACCAGCAGAGTGGGGAACACTGAAGCTTTCTTT. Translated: CATSRVGNTEAFF.

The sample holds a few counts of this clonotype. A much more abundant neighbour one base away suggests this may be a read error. CDR3 residues: CASGLAGADTQYF. The CDR3, as DNA: TGTGCCAGCGGACTAGCGGGAGCAGATACGCAGTATTTT. J is TRBJ2-3 and V is TRBV14; 13 positions match TRBD2. V gave up 8 bases and J gave up 4 bases; unmatched junction bases: 0. This CDR3 has 13 residues. Germline V lookup: CDR1 SGHDN, CDR2 FVKESK.

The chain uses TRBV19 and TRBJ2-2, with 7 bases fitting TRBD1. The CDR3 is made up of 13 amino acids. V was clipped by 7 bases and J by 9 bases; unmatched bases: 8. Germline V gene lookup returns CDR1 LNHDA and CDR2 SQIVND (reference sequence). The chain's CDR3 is CASTSTGNRELFF. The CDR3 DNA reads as TGTGCCAGTACCTCGACAGGGAACAGGGAGCTGTTTTTT.

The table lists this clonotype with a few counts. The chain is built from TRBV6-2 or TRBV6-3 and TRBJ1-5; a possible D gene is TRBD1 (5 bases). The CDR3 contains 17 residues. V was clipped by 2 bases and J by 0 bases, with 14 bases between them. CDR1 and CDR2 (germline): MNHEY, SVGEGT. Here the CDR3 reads CASSYRPGGLSNQPQHF. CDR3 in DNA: TGTGCCAGCAGTTACCGCCCGGGGGGACTTAGCAATCAGCCCCAGCATTTT.

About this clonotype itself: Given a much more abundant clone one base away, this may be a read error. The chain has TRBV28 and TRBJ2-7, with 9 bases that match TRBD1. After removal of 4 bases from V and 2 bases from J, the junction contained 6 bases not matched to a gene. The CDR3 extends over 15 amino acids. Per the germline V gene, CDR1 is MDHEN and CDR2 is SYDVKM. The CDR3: CASSSGDRATYEQYF. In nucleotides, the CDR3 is TGTGCCAGCAGTTCAGGGGACAGGGCCACCTACGAGCAGTACTTC.

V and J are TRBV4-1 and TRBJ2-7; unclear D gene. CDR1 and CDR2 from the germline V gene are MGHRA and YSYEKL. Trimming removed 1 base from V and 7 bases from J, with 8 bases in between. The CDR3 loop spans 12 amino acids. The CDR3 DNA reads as TGCGCCAGCAGCCAAGTATTTCGGGAGCAGTACTTC. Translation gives CASSQVFREQYF.

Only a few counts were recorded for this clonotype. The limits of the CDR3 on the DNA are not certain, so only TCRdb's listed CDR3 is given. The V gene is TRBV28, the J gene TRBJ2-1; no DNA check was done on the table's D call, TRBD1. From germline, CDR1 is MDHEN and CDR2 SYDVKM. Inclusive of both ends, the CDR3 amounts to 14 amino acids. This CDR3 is CASTSGDAYNEQFF.

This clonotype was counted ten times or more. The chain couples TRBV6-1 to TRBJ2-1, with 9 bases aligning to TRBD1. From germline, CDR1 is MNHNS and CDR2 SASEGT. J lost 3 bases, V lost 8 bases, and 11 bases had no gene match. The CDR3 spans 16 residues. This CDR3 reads CASFPRQGVIYNEQFF. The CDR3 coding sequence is TGTGCCAGCTTTCCGAGACAGGGGGTGATCTACAATGAGCAGTTCTTC.

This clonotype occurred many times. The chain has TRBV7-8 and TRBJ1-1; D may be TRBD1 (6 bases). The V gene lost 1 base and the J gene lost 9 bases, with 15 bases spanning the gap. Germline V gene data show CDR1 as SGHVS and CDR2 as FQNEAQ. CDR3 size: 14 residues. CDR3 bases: TGTGCCAGCAGCTTAGGACAGGACGATACTCAAGCTTTCTTT. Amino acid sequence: CASSLGQDDTQAFF.

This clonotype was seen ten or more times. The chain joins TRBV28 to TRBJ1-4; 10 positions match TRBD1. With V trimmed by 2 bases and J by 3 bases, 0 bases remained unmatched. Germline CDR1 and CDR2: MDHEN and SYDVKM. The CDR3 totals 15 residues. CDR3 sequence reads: CASSLGQGANEKLFF. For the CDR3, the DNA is TGTGCCAGCAGTTTAGGACAGGGGGCTAATGAAAAACTGTTTTTT.

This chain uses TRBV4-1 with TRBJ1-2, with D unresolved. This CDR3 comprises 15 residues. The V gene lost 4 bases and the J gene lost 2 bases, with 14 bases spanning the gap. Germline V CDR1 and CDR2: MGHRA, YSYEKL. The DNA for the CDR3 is TGCGCCAGCAGCCCTACCCGTGACACCAACTATGGCTACACCTTC. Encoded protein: CASSPTRDTNYGYTF.

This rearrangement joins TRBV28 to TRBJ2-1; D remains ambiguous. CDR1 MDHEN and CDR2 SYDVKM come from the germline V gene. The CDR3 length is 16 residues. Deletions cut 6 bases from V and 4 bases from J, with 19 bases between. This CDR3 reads CASSWGMSPIYNEQFF. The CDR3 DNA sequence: TGTGCCAGCAGCTGGGGAATGTCCCCTATATACAATGAGCAGTTCTTC.

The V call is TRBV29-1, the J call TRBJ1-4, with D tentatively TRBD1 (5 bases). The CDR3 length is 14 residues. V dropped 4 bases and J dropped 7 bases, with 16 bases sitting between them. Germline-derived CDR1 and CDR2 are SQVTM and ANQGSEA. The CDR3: CSVVGQGLGEKLFF. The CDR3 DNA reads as TGCAGCGTTGTCGGGCAGGGATTGGGTGAAAAACTGTTTTTT.

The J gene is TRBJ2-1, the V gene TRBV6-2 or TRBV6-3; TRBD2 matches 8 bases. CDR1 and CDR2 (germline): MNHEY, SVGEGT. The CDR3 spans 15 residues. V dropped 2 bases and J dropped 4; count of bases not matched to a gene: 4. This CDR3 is CASSYDSGEYNEQFF. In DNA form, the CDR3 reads TGTGCCAGCAGTTACGATAGCGGGGAATACAATGAGCAGTTCTTC.

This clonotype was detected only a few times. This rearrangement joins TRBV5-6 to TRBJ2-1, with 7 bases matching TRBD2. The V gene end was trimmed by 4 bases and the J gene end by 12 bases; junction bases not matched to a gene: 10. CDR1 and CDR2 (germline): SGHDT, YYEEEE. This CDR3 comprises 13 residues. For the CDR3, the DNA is TGTGCCAGCAGCAGCGGGACCGGGGACGCGCAGTTCTTC. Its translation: CASSSGTGDAQFF.

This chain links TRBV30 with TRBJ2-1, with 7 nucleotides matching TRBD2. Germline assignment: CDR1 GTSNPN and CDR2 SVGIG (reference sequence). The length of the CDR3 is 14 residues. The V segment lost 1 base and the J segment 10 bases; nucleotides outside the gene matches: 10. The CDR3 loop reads CAWSELLSGQEQFF. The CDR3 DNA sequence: TGTGCCTGGAGTGAACTCCTTAGCGGGCAGGAGCAGTTCTTC.

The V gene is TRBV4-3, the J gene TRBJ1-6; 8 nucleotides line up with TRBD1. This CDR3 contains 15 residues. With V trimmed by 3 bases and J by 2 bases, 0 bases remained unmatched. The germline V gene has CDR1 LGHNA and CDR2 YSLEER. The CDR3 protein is CASSQDRAYNSPLHF. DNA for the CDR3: TGCGCCAGCAGCCAGGACAGGGCCTATAATTCACCCCTCCACTTT.

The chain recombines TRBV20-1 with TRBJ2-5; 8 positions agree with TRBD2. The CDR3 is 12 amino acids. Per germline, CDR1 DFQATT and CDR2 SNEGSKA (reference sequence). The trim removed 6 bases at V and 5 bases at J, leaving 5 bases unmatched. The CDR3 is CSAPAGAETQYF. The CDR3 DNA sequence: TGCAGTGCCCCAGCGGGAGCGGAGACCCAGTACTTC.

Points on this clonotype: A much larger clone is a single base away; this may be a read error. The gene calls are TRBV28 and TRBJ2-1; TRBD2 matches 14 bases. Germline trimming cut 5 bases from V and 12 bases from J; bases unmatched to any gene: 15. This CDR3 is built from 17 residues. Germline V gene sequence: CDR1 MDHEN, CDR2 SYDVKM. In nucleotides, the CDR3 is TGTGCCAGCAGTCCTCCAGGACTAGCGGGAGGATTGGGAGGGCAGTTCTTC. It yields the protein CASSPPGLAGGLGGQFF.